The clone carrying this T cell receptor (beta chain) was counted ten times or more. What it binds is unknown. TCRdb used MiXCR to reprocess the 5' RACE reads, holding one entry per CDR3 protein. The data contain approximately 890,000 distinct CDR3 sequences, 9% to 15% of them singletons. The source of the sample is a study of identical twins. General observations from the study: There were fewer insertions in abundant cord blood beta clonotypes, but memory repertoires showed no such pattern. It was out-of-frame TCR alpha sharing in monozygotic twins that models underestimated. Part of the zero-insertion signal could reflect confounding by invariant MAIT and iNKT cells.

This same sample was also part of a study on yellow fever vaccine responses in identical twins.

The sample taken for sequencing was PBMCs. The clonotype comes from a woman aged 18-30 years in good health.

As DNA, the CDR3 is TGTGCCAGCAGTTTAGCGGGGAAGGGACAGGTTGCCCCCTACGAGCAGTACTTC. Protein sequence: CASSLAGKGQVAPYEQYF. The chain has TRBV12-3 or TRBV12-4 and TRBJ2-7; the match to TRBD1 covers 8 bases. This CDR3 comprises 18 residues. With V trimmed by 0 bases and J by 2 bases, 12 bases remained unmatched.